This TCR beta chain is from a study of identical twins (TCRdb year 2016). Context from the whole study: The study deep-sequenced TCR alpha and beta repertoires from monozygotic twins, unrelated adults of various ages and cord blood to test whether fetal clonotypes persist. Replicate twin experiments were performed at different times using different library preparation protocols to rule out contamination.

The investigation overall reported the following: In monozygotic twins, out-of-frame TCR alpha sharing was systematically underestimated by recombination models, although the models agreed with sharing between unrelated individuals. Because the same donors could not be followed over many years, conclusions were based on cross-sectional statistical analysis. Fewer insertions were carried by abundant cord blood beta clonotypes, a similar but weaker trend appeared in young adult naive repertoires, and no such trend appeared in memory repertoires. The excess sharing between twins in beta out-of-frame sequences was weaker because fewer shared sequences reduced the signal-to-noise ratio. Invariant T cells such as MAIT and iNKT could partly confound zero-insertion analyses, although diverse VJ usage argued against such confounding for most clonotypes. Out-of-frame TCR alpha sequences shared between twins showed an excess of low generation-probability sequences compared with coincidental sharing between unrelated individuals.

A remark on this clonotype: Its antigen remains unidentified. A clone one base away is much larger, so this may be a read error.

All donors were healthy Caucasians. The twin cohort comprised three pairs of female monozygotic twins, all aged about 18 to 29 years. RNA for TCR libraries was isolated from peripheral blood mononuclear cells. Library preparation was by 5' RACE. TCRdb records Illumina HiSeq 2000 as the sequencer. Template switching introduced a universal primer binding site; the final cDNA contained a unique molecular identifier, enabling accurate counting of TCR cDNA molecules. Specific primers in the conserved constant-segment region were used to synthesize first-strand cDNA for TCR alpha and beta chains. To control for contamination, each cDNA library was double barcoded with a SMART-Mk sample barcode plus Illumina barcodes. TruSeq adapter sequences and Illumina sample barcodes were added in two successive PCR steps. TCR alpha and beta cDNA libraries were sequenced on the Illumina HiSeq platform with custom primers. Turning to the authors' computational methods: MiGEC was used to process raw reads and extract unique molecular identifiers, and MiXCR was used to find CDR3 positions. For each individual, recombination models were inferred using an EM algorithm with the repgenHMM and IGoR tools. Shared clonotypes were analyzed with the tcR package in R, and sharing was normalized by the product of cloneset sizes. To study raw recombination without the effects of thymic and clonal selection, out-of-frame nonproductive sequences were analyzed. Clones were called with MiXCR by TCRdb after fastp trimmed the public reads at Q25, and only in-frame beta chains were retained. Records with the same CDR3 protein are collapsed into one entry carrying the most frequent genes and DNA. TCRdb, rather than the study authors, made the V and J calls. In this sample the table shows over 600,000 distinct CDR3 sequences, 21% of which occur a single time. The ten largest clones add up to roughly 4% of the sample.

These records were also assigned to another study, of T cells expressing NK-cell markers. As that second study puts it: TCR beta-chain repertoires were profiled in sorted CD3+CD56+NKG2C+, CD3+CD56+NKG2C- and CD3+CD56-NKG2C+ T-cell subsets from about 8 donors. Among the eight sequenced donors, seven were HCMV-seropositive and one was HCMV-seronegative. In several experiments an anti-gammadeltaTCR antibody was added to restrict sorting to alphabetaTCR-expressing T cells. For five or six donors, the dominant CD3+CD56+NKG2C+ clonotypes were among the top 10 CD8+ clonotypes and accounted for roughly 1.0-8% of CD8+ T cells. Those dominant clonotypes were again the most abundant among CD3+CD56-NKG2C+ cells in a handful of donors, at about 28.3-65%. Whether the expanded NKG2C-expressing T cell clones were specific for HCMV antigens remained unclear. Randomly selected healthy volunteers, three men and five women, were used as the eight sequenced donors. To determine HCMV serostatus, a commercial ELISA kit was used to detect HCMV-specific IgG in serum. For six donors, unsorted PBMC were also used to sequence bulk peripheral blood T-cell repertoires. MIGEC was used to demultiplex reads and group the reads by UMI, and MiTCR was used to assemble and quantify clonotypes. To exclude erroneous sequences, only TCR cDNA sequences supported by at least two reads were retained. The tcR package was used for downstream repertoire analysis, with clonotypes matched between fractions based on CDR3 nucleotide sequence plus V segment. VDJmatch was used to annotate antigen specificity against VDJdb, with one amino acid substitution in CDR3 permitted.

Sequencing was done on a sample of PBMCs. This clonotype was obtained from a woman between 18 and 29 years old in good health.

The nucleotide sequence reads as follows: TGTGCCAGCAGCCTTGGGGGTTGGAAGACCCAGTACTTC. This translates into CASSLGGWKTQYF. This chain joins TRBV7-9 to TRBJ2-5; the D gene is tentatively TRBD1 or TRBD2, each matching 5 bases. The CDR3 contains 13 residues, cysteine and phenylalanine counted. Just CDR3 DNA is preserved here, 39 bases in frame from base 1. The germline V gene (reference sequence) provides CDR1 SEHNR and CDR2 FQNEAQ. The V end loses 5 bases and the J end loses 6 bases, and a stretch of 13 bases separates them.